This passage covers 25 T cell receptor beta chains from one sample sequenced in a study of blood T cell repertoires in COVID-19. Some clones are missing from TCRdb's copy, which holds only in-frame ones; the method was immunoSEQ multiplex PCR. The repertoire has about 55,000 clones, 85% to 90% of them found once; the top ten carry 16%. Sequencing was carried out using peripheral blood. These receptors all stem from a human donor in a cohort sampled during active COVID-19.

The rearrangement links TRBV3-1 (or the pseudogene TRBV3-2) to TRBJ2-3; 12 bases fit TRBD2. With 4 bases clipped from V and 4 bases from J, the junction kept 6 bases outside the gene matches. CDR1 and CDR2 from the germline V gene are LGHDT and YNNKEL (reference sequence). The CDR3 extends over 16 amino acids. CDR3 sequence: CASSRWASGRADTQYF. The DNA of the CDR3 is TGTGCCAGCAGCCGCTGGGCTAGCGGGAGGGCAGATACGCAGTATTTT.

This clone was detected a few times. The chain is built from TRBV30 and TRBJ1-2, with D possibly being TRBD1 (5 bases). V was shortened by 3 bases and J by 7 bases, with 9 bases between the two germline ends. The CDR3 contains 11 residues. CDR1 is GTSNPN, CDR2 SVGIG, per germline (reference sequence). The CDR3 is CAWRGPFGYTF. Written as DNA, the CDR3 is TGTGCCTGGAGGGGGCCCTTTGGCTACACCTTC.

V usage is TRBV4-1 and J usage is TRBJ1-2; weak D call: TRBD1 (5 bases). V lost 4 bases to trimming and J lost 3 bases, with 12 bases between them. Per the germline V gene, CDR1 is MGHRA and CDR2 is YSYEKL. The CDR3 is 14 residues long. This CDR3 is CASSRETDYYGYTF. CDR3 nucleotides: TGCGCCAGCAGCCGCGAGACAGACTACTATGGCTACACCTTC.

The rearrangement joins TRBV28 to TRBJ1-5; perhaps TRBD1 as D (6 bases). Looked up from germline, CDR1 is MDHEN and CDR2 is SYDVKM. V was pared by 2 bases and J by 6 bases, with 11 bases between. CDR3 size: 14 residues. DNA for the CDR3: TGTGCCAGCAGTTTACCACAGGGTCGTCAGCCCCAGCATTTT. This encodes CASSLPQGRQPQHF.

The V and J genes are TRBV7-8 and TRBJ2-7; 9 bases are shared with TRBD1. The CDR3 extends over 15 amino acids. From germline, CDR1 is SGHVS and CDR2 FQNEAQ. After removal of 0 bases from V and 9 bases from J, the junction contained 9 bases not matched to a gene. DNA of the CDR3: TGTGCCAGCAGCTTAGCGGGACAGGGCCTAGGGGGGCAGTACTTC. Residues: CASSLAGQGLGGQYF.

The chain uses TRBV7-2 and TRBJ1-2; weak D call: TRBD1 (5 bases). The CDR3 is 14 amino acids. CDR1 and CDR2 (germline): SGHTA, FQGNSA. V was trimmed by 6 bases and J by 5 bases, leaving 16 bases between them. The CDR3 is CASRPDSGRYGYTF. The CDR3 nucleotides are TGTGCCAGCAGGCCAGACTCAGGGAGGTATGGCTACACCTTC.

This rearrangement joins TRBV19 to TRBJ1-5; weak D call: TRBD1 (5 bases). The CDR3 length is 17 residues. The V and J ends lost 7 bases and 3 bases respectively, with 22 bases between them. The germline gives CDR1 LNHDA, CDR2 SQIVND (reference sequence). CDR3 nucleotide sequence: TGTGCCAGTACCCCTTCACATTGGGGGGGAAACAATCAGCCCCAGCATTTT. Residues: CASTPSHWGGNNQPQHF.

CDR3 nucleotide sequence: TGTGCCAGCAGCGTAGGGGGACTAGGGACGCCCCAGCATTTT. It translates to CASSVGGLGTPQHF. The J gene is TRBJ1-5, the V gene TRBV9; D is perhaps TRBD1 (5 bases). This CDR3 has 14 amino acids. In germline, CDR1 is SGDLS, CDR2 YYNGEE. Trimming left V 0 bases short and J 9 bases short, with 13 bases between.

J is TRBJ2-1 and V is TRBV29-1, with 14 bases lining up with TRBD2. The germline CDR1 and CDR2 sequences are SQVTM and ANQGSEA. The CDR3 contains 17 residues. V shed 4 bases, J shed 6 bases, and the junction held 11 bases outside the gene matches. CDR3 loop: CSVGGTSGSSVRNEQFF. The CDR3 DNA reads as TGCAGCGTTGGTGGGACTAGCGGGAGTAGCGTACGCAATGAGCAGTTCTTC.

This clone was observed a single time. V usage is TRBV7-9 and J usage is TRBJ2-2, with D tentatively TRBD2 (7 bases). The CDR3 spans 16 residues. Trimming stripped 2 bases from V and 8 bases from J, with 18 bases between. Germline CDR1 SEHNR, CDR2 FQNEAQ (reference sequence). This CDR3 is CASSLLFRGALGELFF. In DNA form, the CDR3 reads TGTGCCAGCAGCTTACTCTTTCGGGGGGCCTTGGGGGAGCTGTTTTTT.

This chain joins TRBV12-3 or TRBV12-4 and TRBJ1-1; no reliable D call. The CDR3 spans 12 residues. Trimming pared 2 bases from V and 4 bases from J, leaving 5 bases between. The CDR3 bases are TGTGCCAGCAGTTTATCAGTCACTGAAGCTTTCTTT. Protein product: CASSLSVTEAFF.

This clone was found a few times. The chain uses TRBV4-2 and TRBJ2-2; tentatively, D is TRBD1 (6 bases). The CDR3 consists of 14 residues. Trimming took 3 bases from V and 4 from J, leaving 9 bases between them. CDR1 LGHNA and CDR2 YNFKEQ come from the germline V gene. The CDR3 DNA reads TGTGCCAGCAGCCAGGGGGCGTCCACCGGGGAGCTGTTTTTT. It specifies CASSQGASTGELFF.

The V and J genes are TRBV6-4 and TRBJ1-6; 9 nucleotides agree with TRBD1. Trimming took 5 bases from V and 9 from J; bases not matched to a gene: 11. Germline loops: CDR1 MRHNA, CDR2 SNTAGT. This CDR3 spans 16 amino acids. CDR3 in DNA: TGTGCCAGCAGTCCTACGGGACAGGGATCTGGTTCACCCCTCCACTTT. Its protein product is CASSPTGQGSGSPLHF.

This sequence joins TRBV1 and TRBJ2-3; TRBD2, the D gene given by the table, was not confirmed from the DNA. TRBV1 is deemed a pseudogene. The length of the CDR3 is 15 residues. This CDR3 reads CTSSQGDYPTDTQYF. The CDR3, as DNA: TGCACCAGCAGCCAAGGCGACTACCCCACAGATACGCAGTATTTT.

This chain connects TRBV29-1 to TRBJ2-7; TRBD2 is a possible D gene (6 bases). V shed 6 bases and J shed 6 bases, with 15 bases lying between them. CDR1 SQVTM and CDR2 ANQGSEA come from the germline V gene. CDR3 length: 12 amino acids. CDR3: CSVADGTSEQYF. CDR3 in DNA: TGCAGCGTGGCTGACGGGACTTCCGAGCAGTACTTC.

This clone is a singleton in its sample. The chain uses TRBV28 and TRBJ1-1; 7 bases agree with TRBD1. Germline assignment: CDR1 MDHEN and CDR2 SYDVKM. Losses at the gene ends were 7 bases for V and 4 bases for J; bases not matched to a gene: 12. The CDR3 contains 15 residues. CDR3 amino acids: CASTTGAGGFTEAFF. The CDR3 bases are TGTGCCAGCACCACCGGGGCAGGGGGGTTCACTGAAGCTTTCTTT.

The chain employs TRBV27 and TRBJ2-5; a possible D gene is TRBD2 (5 bases). Trimming shortened V by 7 bases and J by 5 bases, and 20 bases separated the two germline ends. CDR3 length: 15 residues. Germline assignment: CDR1 MNHEY and CDR2 SMNVEV (reference sequence). CDR3 coding DNA: TGTGCCAGCACCCGGAGGTTGGGCCCTGGGGAGACCCAGTACTTC. The encoded protein is CASTRRLGPGETQYF.

The chain couples TRBV9 to TRBJ2-1, with D possibly TRBD1 on 5 matching bases. This CDR3 spans 13 amino acids. Germline values: CDR1 SGDLS, CDR2 YYNGEE. The V and J ends lost 0 bases and 9 bases respectively, with 10 bases between them. In DNA form, the CDR3 reads TGTGCCAGCAGCGTAGAGCAGGGTACTGAGCAGTTCTTC. It yields the protein CASSVEQGTEQFF.

In its sample, this clone was seen once. This chain links TRBV14 with TRBJ1-1; D remains unclear. CDR3 length: 15 amino acids. Germline CDR1 is SGHDN and CDR2 is FVKESK. Trimming shortened V by 4 bases and J by 0 bases, and 12 bases separated the two germline ends. Written as DNA, the CDR3 is TGTGCCAGCAGCCCGCCAGGCAAAATGAACACTGAAGCTTTCTTT. Its translation is CASSPPGKMNTEAFF.

The rearrangement uses TRBV7-9 and TRBJ2-5; perhaps TRBD2 as D (5 bases). Trimming shortened V by 8 bases and J by 2 bases, and 15 bases separated the two germline ends. The CDR3 spans 14 residues. Germline-derived CDR1 and CDR2 are SEHNR and FQNEAQ (reference sequence). The CDR3 spells CASQDRGYQETQYF. CDR3 nucleotides: TGTGCCAGCCAAGATCGGGGATATCAAGAGACCCAGTACTTC.

The chain recombines TRBV7-2 with TRBJ1-6; TRBD1 matches at 12 bases. Trimming cost V 8 bases and J 9 bases; bases outside gene matches: 8. The CDR3 runs to 15 residues. Germline V gene sequence: CDR1 SGHTA, CDR2 FQGNSA. The CDR3 region has the DNA TGTGCCAGCGGCTCCGGGACAGGGGGCAGTTCACCCCTCCACTTT. Translated, it gives CASGSGTGGSSPLHF.

The chain's CDR3 is CASTPSSSSFSYEQYF. The CDR3 bases are TGTGCCAGTACCCCCTCTAGCTCCTCGTTCTCCTACGAGCAGTACTTC. J is TRBJ2-7 and V is TRBV19; perhaps TRBD2 as D (5 bases). The CDR3 consists of 16 residues. From germline, CDR1 is LNHDA and CDR2 SQIVND (reference sequence). Trimming took off 7 bases at V and 0 bases at J, with 19 bases between the two ends.

J is TRBJ2-7 and V is TRBV11-1; 9 nucleotides agree with TRBD2. Looked up from germline, CDR1 is SGHAT and CDR2 is FQDESV (reference sequence). CDR3 size: 15 residues. Germline trimming cut 2 bases from V and 4 bases from J; bases unmatched to any gene: 6. For the CDR3, the DNA is TGTGCCAGCAGCTTAACAGCGGGGGGCACATACGAGCAGTACTTC. This encodes CASSLTAGGTYEQYF.

CDR3: CASSITPGTGGRNQYF. In nucleotides, the CDR3 is TGTGCCAGCAGCATCACCCCCGGGACAGGGGGAAGAAACCAGTACTTC. This chain uses TRBV11-2 with TRBJ2-5; 11 nucleotides align to TRBD1. CDR1 is SGHAT, CDR2 FQNNGV, per germline. This CDR3 comprises 16 residues. V was clipped by 5 bases and J by 10 bases; unmatched bases: 15.

This chain links TRBV19 with TRBJ1-4; unclear D gene. The CDR3 spans 15 residues. Germline CDR1 LNHDA, CDR2 SQIVND (reference sequence). V shed 5 bases and J shed 3 bases, with 13 bases lying between them. This CDR3 reads CASSPSPRANEKLFF. CDR3 nucleotide sequence: TGTGCCAGTAGTCCCTCCCCCCGGGCTAATGAAAAACTGTTTTTT.